This is a list of T cell receptor beta chains from one sample in a study of cytomegalovirus exposure and HLA in healthy donors. The table came from immunoSEQ multiplex PCR; TCRdb's copy has only in-frame clones and leaves some out. The table includes about 120,000 clones, under 80% detected once. Sequencing was carried out using PBMCs. The receptors were sampled from a man in his forties in good health and CMV-seropositive. CDR3s include the opening cysteine and the closing phenylalanine or tryptophan. The D gene is left open where the match is weak. Size is omitted from some rows. Given values are once, few, many or a class for expanded clones.

size: -
J: TRBJ2-5
D: TRBD1
V: TRBV2
CDR3: CARTGELEETQYF
DNA: TGTGCCAGGACAGGGGAGTTGGAAGAGACCCAGTACTTC

size: -
J: TRBJ2-7
D: TRBD1
V: TRBV7-6
CDR3: CASSGTGVSEQYF
DNA: TGTGCCAGCAGCGGGACAGGGGTCAGCGAGCAGTACTTC

size: -
J: TRBJ2-1
D: TRBD2
V: TRBV29-1
CDR3: CSVERGGGNEQFF
DNA: TGCAGCGTTGAACGGGGCGGGGGCAATGAGCAGTTCTTC

size: few
J: TRBJ2-3
D: TRBD1
V: TRBV7-2
CDR3: CASSLVRTGADTQYF
DNA: TGTGCCAGCAGCTTGGTGCGGACAGGGGCAGATACGCAGTATTTT

size: -
J: TRBJ2-3
D: TRBD2
V: TRBV6-1
CDR3: CASTGRADTQYF
DNA: TGTGCCAGCACGGGGAGGGCAGATACGCAGTATTTT

size: -
J: TRBJ2-3
D: -
V: TRBV7-3
CDR3: CASSWGGGVGTDTQYF
DNA: TGTGCCAGCAGCTGGGGAGGTGGGGTGGGCACAGATACGCAGTATTTT

size: -
J: TRBJ1-5
D: TRBD1
V: TRBV6-5
CDR3: CASRPDRGGEPQHF
DNA: TGTGCCAGCAGACCCGACAGGGGAGGGGAGCCCCAGCATTTT

size: -
J: TRBJ2-2
D: TRBD1
V: TRBV11-3
CDR3: CASSRDSLNTGELFF
DNA: TGTGCCAGCAGCCGGGACAGCTTAAACACCGGGGAGCTGTTTTTT

size: -
J: TRBJ2-3
D: -
V: TRBV6-1
CDR3: CASSEALATRTDTQYF
DNA: TGTGCCAGCAGTGAAGCGCTAGCGACGCGCACAGATACGCAGTATTTT

size: -
J: TRBJ2-7
D: TRBD2
V: TRBV11-2
CDR3: CASSLELLAGAVFTYEQYF
DNA: TGTGCCAGCAGCTTAGAGCTCCTAGCGGGAGCGGTATTTACCTACGAGCAGTACTTC

size: -
J: TRBJ2-1
D: -
V: TRBV19
CDR3: CASSRLWGEYNEQFF
DNA: TGTGCCAGTAGTAGGCTGTGGGGGGAGTACAATGAGCAGTTCTTC

size: -
J: TRBJ1-1
D: TRBD1
V: TRBV6-4
CDR3: CASRSRTGPNTEAFF
DNA: TGTGCCAGCCGGTCCCGGACAGGGCCGAACACTGAAGCTTTCTTT

size: -
J: TRBJ2-1
D: -
V: TRBV25-1
CDR3: CASSEGFYNEQFF
DNA: TGTGCCAGCAGTGAGGGCTTCTACAATGAGCAGTTCTTC

size: -
J: TRBJ2-3
D: TRBD2
V: TRBV9
CDR3: CASSVDGIAGDTRDTQYF
DNA: TGTGCCAGCAGCGTTGACGGGATAGCGGGAGATACCAGAGATACGCAGTATTTT

size: -
J: TRBJ2-7
D: -
V: TRBV5-4
CDR3: CASSLRQDHYEQYF
DNA: TGTGCCAGCAGCTTGCGACAAGACCACTACGAGCAGTACTTC

size: -
J: TRBJ2-2
D: -
V: TRBV4-1
CDR3: CASSQGIQGNTGELFF
DNA: TGCGCCAGCAGCCAAGGTATACAGGGGAACACCGGGGAGCTGTTTTTT

size: -
J: TRBJ2-2
D: TRBD2
V: TRBV6-5
CDR3: CASTILAGDTGELFF
DNA: TGTGCCAGCACCATACTAGCGGGGGACACCGGGGAGCTGTTTTTT

size: few
J: TRBJ2-7
D: TRBD1
V: TRBV29-1
CDR3: CSVSPGTGVEQYF
DNA: TGCAGCGTGTCTCCCGGGACAGGAGTCGAGCAGTACTTC

size: few
J: TRBJ1-1
D: TRBD1
V: TRBV10-2
CDR3: CASSGRQGIEAFF
DNA: TGCGCCAGCAGTGGTCGACAGGGGATTGAAGCTTTCTTT

size: -
J: TRBJ2-1
D: TRBD2
V: TRBV6-5
CDR3: CASSYGGRDYNEQFF
DNA: TGTGCCAGCAGTTACGGCGGGAGGGACTACAATGAGCAGTTCTTC

size: -
J: TRBJ2-6
D: -
V: TRBV29-1
CDR3: CSALGANVLTF
DNA: TGCAGCGCTCTTGGGGCCAACGTCCTGACTTTC

size: -
J: TRBJ1-4
D: TRBD1
V: TRBV18
CDR3: CASSPSRTGPEKLFF
DNA: TGTGCCAGCTCACCAAGTCGGACAGGGCCTGAAAAACTGTTTTTT

size: few
J: TRBJ2-7
D: TRBD1
V: TRBV2
CDR3: CASSGKGAGEQYF
DNA: TGTGCCAGCAGTGGTAAGGGGGCTGGGGAGCAGTACTTC

size: -
J: TRBJ2-3
D: -
V: TRBV27
CDR3: CASREMAGLSTDTQYF
DNA: TGTGCCAGCAGGGAGATGGCCGGTCTTAGCACAGATACGCAGTATTTT

size: -
J: TRBJ2-7
D: TRBD2
V: TRBV27
CDR3: CASSPGGAYEQYF
DNA: TGTGCCAGCAGTCCGGGAGGGGCCTACGAGCAGTACTTC

size: -
J: TRBJ1-2
D: TRBD1
V: TRBV28
CDR3: CASTSGGLGYTF
DNA: TGTGCCAGCACGTCAGGGGGCCTTGGCTACACCTTC